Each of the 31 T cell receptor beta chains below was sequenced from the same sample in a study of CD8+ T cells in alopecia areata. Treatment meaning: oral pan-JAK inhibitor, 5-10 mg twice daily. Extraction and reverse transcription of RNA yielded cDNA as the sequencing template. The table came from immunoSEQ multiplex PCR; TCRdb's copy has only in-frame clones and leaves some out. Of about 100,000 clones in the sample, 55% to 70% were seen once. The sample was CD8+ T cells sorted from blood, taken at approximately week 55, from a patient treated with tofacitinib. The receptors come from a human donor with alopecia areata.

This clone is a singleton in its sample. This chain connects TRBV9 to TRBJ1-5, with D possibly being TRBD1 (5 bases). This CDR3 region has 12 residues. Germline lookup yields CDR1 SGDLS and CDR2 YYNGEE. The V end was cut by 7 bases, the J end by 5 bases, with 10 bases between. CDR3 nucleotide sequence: TGTGCCAGCGGGGGGTGGGATCAGCCCCAGCATTTT. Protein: CASGGWDQPQHF. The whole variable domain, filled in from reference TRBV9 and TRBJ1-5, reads DSGVTQTPKHLITATGQRVTLRCSPRSGDLSVYWYQQSLDQGLQFLIQYYNGEERAKGNILERFSAQQFPDLHSELNLSSLELGDSALYFCASGGWDQPQHFGDGTRLSIL.

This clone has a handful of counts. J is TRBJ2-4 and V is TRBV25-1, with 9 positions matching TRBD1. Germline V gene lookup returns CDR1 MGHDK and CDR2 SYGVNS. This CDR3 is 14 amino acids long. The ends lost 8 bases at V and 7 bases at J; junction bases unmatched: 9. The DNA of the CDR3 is TGTGCCAGCCTAGAACAGGGGGCTGTTAACATTCAGTACTTC. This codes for CASLEQGAVNIQYF. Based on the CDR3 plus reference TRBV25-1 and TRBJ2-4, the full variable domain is EADIYQTPRYLVIGTGKKITLECSQTMGHDKMYWYQQDPGMELHLIHYSYGVNSTEKGDLSSESTVSRIRTEHFPLTLESARPSHTSQYLCASLEQGAVNIQYFGAGTRLSVL.

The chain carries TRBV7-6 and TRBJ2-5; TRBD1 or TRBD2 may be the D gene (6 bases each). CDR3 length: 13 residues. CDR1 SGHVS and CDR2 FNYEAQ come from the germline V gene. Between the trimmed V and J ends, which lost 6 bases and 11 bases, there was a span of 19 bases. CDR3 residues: CASSVQGQREQYF. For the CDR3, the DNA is TGTGCCAGCAGTGTACAGGGCCAACGGGAGCAGTACTTC.

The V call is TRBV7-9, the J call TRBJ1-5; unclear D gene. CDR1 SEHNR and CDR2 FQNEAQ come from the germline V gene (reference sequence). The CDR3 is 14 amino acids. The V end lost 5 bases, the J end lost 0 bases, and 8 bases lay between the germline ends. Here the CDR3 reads CASSLGLSNQPQHF. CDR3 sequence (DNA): TGTGCCAGCAGCCTCGGGCTTAGCAATCAGCCCCAGCATTTT.

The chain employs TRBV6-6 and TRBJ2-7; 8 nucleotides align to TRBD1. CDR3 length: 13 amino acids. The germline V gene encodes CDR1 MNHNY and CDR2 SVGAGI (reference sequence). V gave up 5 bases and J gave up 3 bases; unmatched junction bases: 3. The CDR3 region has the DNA TGTGCCAGCAGTCACGGACAGGGCTACGAGCAGTACTTC. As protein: CASSHGQGYEQYF.

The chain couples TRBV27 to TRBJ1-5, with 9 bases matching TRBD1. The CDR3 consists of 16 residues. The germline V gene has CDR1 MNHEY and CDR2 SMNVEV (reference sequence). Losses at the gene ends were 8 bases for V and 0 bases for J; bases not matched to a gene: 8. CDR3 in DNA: TGTGCCAGCCGTCCGGGGGACAGGGCTAGCAATCAGCCCCAGCATTTT. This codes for CASRPGDRASNQPQHF.

CDR3 amino acids: CASSGRTDTQYF. As DNA, the CDR3 is TGTGCCAGCAGCGGGCGGACAGATACGCAGTATTTT. V and J are TRBV9 and TRBJ2-3; D gene unclear. In germline, CDR1 is SGDLS, CDR2 YYNGEE. The CDR3 is 12 amino acids. Trimming removed 3 bases from V and 3 bases from J, with 5 bases in between.

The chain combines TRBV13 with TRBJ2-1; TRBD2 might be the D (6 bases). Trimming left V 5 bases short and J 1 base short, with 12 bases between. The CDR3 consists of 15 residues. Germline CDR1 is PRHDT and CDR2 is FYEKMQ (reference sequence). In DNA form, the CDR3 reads TGTGCCAGCAGCCCAGCGCGGGGATCCTACAATGAGCAGTTCTTC. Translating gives CASSPARGSYNEQFF.

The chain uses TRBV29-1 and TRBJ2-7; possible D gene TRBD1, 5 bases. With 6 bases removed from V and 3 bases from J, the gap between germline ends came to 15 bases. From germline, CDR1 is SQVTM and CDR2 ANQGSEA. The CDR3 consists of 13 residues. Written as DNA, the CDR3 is TGCAGCGTGATGGCAGGGTCAGGCTACGAGCAGTACTTC. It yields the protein CSVMAGSGYEQYF.

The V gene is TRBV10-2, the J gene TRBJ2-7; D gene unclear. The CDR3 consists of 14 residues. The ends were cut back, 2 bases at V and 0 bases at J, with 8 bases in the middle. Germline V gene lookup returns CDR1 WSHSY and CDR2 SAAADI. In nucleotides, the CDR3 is TGCGCCAGCAGTGAGGCAACTGGCTCCTACGAGCAGTACTTC. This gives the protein CASSEATGSYEQYF.

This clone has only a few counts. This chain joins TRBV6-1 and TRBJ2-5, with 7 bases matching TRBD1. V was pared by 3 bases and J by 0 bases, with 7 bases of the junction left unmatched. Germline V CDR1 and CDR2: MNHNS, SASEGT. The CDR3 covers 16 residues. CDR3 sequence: CASSEGDSEYQETQYF. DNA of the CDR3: TGTGCCAGCAGTGAGGGGGACAGTGAGTACCAAGAGACCCAGTACTTC.

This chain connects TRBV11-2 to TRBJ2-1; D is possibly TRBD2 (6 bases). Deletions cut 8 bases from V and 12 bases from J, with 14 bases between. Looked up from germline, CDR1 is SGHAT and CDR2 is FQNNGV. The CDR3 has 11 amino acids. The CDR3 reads CASFGGLRQFF. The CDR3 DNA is TGTGCCAGCTTTGGGGGGTTGCGGCAGTTCTTC.

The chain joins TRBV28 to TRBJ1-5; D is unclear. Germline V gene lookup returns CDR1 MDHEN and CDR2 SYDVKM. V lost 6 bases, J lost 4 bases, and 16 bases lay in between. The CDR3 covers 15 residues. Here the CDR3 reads CASRVSMSANQPQHF. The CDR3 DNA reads TGTGCCAGCAGAGTGTCTATGAGTGCGAATCAGCCCCAGCATTTT. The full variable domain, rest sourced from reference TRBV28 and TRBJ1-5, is DVKVTQSSRYLVKRTGEKVFLECVQDMDHENMFWYRQDPGLGLRLIYFSYDVKMKEKGDIPEGYSVSREKKERFSLILESASTNQTSMYLCASRVSMSANQPQHFGDGTRLSIL.

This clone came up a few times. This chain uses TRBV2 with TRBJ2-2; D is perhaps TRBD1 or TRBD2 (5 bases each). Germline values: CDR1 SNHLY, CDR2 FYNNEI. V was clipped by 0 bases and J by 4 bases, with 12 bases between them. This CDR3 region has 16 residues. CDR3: CASSEAGVARTGELFF. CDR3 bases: TGTGCCAGCAGTGAAGCGGGGGTAGCGCGCACCGGGGAGCTGTTTTTT. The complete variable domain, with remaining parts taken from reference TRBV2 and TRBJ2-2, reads EPEVTQTPSHQVTQMGQEVILRCVPISNHLYFYWYRQILGQKVEFLVSFYNNEISEKSEIFDDQFSVERPDGSNFTLKIRSTKLEDSAMYFCASSEAGVARTGELFFGEGSRLTVL.

The CDR3 region has the DNA TGTGCCAGCAGCTTACGAACAGCTAAAACCGGGGAGCTGTTTTTT. It translates to CASSLRTAKTGELFF. The gene calls are TRBV5-5 and TRBJ2-2, with no clear D. Germline V gene sequence: CDR1 SGHKS, CDR2 YYEKEE (reference sequence). This CDR3 is built from 15 residues. V was trimmed by 2 bases and J by 5 bases, leaving 13 bases between them.

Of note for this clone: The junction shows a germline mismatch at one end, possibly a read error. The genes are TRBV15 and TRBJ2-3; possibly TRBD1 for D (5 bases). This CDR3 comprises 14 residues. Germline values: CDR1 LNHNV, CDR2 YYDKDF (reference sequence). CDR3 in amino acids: CATSRDQISPGRVF. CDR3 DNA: TGTGCCACCAGCAGAGATCAGATCTCACCCGGCAGGGTTTTT.

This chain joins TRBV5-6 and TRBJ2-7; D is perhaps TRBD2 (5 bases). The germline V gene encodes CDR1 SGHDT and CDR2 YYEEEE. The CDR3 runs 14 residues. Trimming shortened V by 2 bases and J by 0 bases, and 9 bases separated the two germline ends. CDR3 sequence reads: CASSFPGFSYEQYF. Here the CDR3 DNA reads TGTGCCAGCAGCTTCCCGGGATTCTCCTACGAGCAGTACTTC.

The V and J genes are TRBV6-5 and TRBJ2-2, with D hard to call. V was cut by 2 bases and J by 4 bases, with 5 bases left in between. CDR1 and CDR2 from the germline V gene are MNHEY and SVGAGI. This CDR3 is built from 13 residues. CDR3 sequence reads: CASSYEITGELFF. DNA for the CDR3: TGTGCCAGCAGTTACGAGATCACCGGGGAGCTGTTTTTT.

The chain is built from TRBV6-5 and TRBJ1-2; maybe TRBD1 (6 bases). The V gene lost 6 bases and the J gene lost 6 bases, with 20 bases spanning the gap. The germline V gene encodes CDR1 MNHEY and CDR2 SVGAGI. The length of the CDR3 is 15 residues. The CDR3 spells CASSPTSTGTDGYTF. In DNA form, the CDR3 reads TGTGCCAGCAGCCCGACCTCTACAGGGACCGATGGCTACACCTTC.

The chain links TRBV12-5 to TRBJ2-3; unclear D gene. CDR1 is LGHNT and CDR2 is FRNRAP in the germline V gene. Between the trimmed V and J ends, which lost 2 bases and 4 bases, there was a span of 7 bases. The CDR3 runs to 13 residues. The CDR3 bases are TGTGCTAGTGGTTTGTGGTCTTCAGATACGCAGTATTTT. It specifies CASGLWSSDTQYF.

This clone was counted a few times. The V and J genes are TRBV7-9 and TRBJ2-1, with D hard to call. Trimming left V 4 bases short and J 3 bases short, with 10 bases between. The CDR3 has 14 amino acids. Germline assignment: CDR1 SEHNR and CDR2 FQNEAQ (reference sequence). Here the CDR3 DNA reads TGTGCCAGCAGCTCCCTGACCCGCTACAATGAGCAGTTCTTC. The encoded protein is CASSSLTRYNEQFF. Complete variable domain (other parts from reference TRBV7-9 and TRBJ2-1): DTGVSQNPRHKITKRGQNVTFRCDPISEHNRLYWYRQTLGQGPEFLTYFQNEAQLEKSRLLSDRFSAERPKGSFSTLEIQRTEQGDSAMYLCASSSLTRYNEQFFGPGTRLTVL.

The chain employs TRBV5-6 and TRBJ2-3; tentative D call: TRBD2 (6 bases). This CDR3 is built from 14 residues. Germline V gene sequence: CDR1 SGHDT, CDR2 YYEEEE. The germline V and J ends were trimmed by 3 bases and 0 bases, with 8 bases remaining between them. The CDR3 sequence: CASSWGLSTDTQYF. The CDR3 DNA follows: TGTGCCAGCAGCTGGGGACTCAGCACAGATACGCAGTATTTT.

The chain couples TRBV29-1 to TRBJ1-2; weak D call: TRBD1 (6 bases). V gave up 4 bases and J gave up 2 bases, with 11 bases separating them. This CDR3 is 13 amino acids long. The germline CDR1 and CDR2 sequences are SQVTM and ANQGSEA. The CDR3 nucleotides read TGCAGCGTTGTCTCGGGGGCCAACTATGGCTACACCTTC. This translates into CSVVSGANYGYTF.

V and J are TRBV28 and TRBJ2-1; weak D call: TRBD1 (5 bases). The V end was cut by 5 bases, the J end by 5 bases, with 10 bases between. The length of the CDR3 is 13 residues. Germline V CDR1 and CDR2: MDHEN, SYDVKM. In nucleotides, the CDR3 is TGTGCCAGCAGTATCACAGGCAACAATGAGCAGTTCTTC. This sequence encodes CASSITGNNEQFF.

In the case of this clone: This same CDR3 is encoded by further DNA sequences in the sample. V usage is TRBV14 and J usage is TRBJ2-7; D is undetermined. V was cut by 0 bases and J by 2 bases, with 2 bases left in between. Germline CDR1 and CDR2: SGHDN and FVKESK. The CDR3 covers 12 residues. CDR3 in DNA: TGTGCCAGCAGCCAAGATCCCTACGAGCAGTACTTC. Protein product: CASSQDPYEQYF.

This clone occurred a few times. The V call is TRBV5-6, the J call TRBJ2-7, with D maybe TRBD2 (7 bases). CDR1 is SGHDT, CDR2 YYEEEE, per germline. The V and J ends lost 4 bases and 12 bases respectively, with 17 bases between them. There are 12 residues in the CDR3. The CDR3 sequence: CASSLGGGPWYF. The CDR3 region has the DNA TGTGCCAGCAGCCTAGGCGGGGGCCCGTGGTACTTC.

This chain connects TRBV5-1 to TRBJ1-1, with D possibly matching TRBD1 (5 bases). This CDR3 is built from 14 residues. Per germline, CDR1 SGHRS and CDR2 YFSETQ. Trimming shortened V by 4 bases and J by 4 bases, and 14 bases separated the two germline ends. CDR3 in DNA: TGCGCCAGCAGCCCCCGGGGGGGGAGCACTGAAGCTTTCTTT. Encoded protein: CASSPRGGSTEAFF.

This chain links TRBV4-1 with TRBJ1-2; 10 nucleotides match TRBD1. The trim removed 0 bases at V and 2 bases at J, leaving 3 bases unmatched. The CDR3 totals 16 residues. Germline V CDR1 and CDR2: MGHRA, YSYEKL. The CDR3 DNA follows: TGCGCCAGCAGCCAAGATCGGACAGGGGGAAACTATGGCTACACCTTC. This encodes CASSQDRTGGNYGYTF.

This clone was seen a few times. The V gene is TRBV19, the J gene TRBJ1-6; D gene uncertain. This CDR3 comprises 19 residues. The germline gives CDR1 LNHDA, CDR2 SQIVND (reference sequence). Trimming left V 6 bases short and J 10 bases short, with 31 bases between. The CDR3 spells CASSLEVLGALRFRSPLHF. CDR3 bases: TGTGCCAGTAGCCTCGAAGTTCTTGGAGCTTTGCGGTTTAGGTCACCCCTCCACTTT.

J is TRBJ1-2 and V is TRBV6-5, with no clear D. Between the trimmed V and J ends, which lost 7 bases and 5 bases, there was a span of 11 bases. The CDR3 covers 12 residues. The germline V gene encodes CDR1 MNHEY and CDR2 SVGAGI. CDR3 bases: TGTGCCAGCATTGACGGAGGGTATGGCTACACCTTC. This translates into CASIDGGYGYTF.

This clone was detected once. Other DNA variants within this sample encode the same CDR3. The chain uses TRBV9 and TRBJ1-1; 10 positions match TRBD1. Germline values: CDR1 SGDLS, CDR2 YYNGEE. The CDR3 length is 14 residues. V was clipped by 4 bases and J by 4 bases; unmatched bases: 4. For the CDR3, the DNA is TGTGCCAGCAGCTCAGGACAGGGGGGCACTGAAGCTTTCTTT. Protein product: CASSSGQGGTEAFF.